Described below is a single T cell receptor beta chain sequence and its context. It has no known antigen specificity. No per-base quality is available; no much larger clone lies one base away. The sample belongs to a study of blood T cell repertoires in COVID-19 (dated by TCRdb to 2020 to 2021). Study-level background: The collaborator samples originated in the United States, Italy and Spain and spanned the acute and convalescent phases of COVID-19. The material from the prospective study consisted of cDNA or gDNA derived from T cells, B-cell-depleted T cells, or PBMCs. Subjects who had been exposed to COVID-19, were actively infected with it, or had recovered from it provided the deeply sampled blood TCRbeta repertoires that made up the dataset. Where available, HLA class I and class II types were taken from metadata supplied by the sample provider and were not determined by assay-based typing. The samples were drawn from the first 160 participants of the ongoing ImmuneRACE study and from some 1,300 subjects provided by 6 global collaborators. The repertoires were released in a freely available public database meant as a resource for research on the immune response to SARS-CoV-2. Nearly every sample came with metadata listing a de-identified subject ID, COVID-19 status, age in years and sex. Paper-wide results and their limitations: How much clinical and demographic metadata was included differed by source and by participant, and the metadata was provided uncurated.

TCRbeta CDR3 regions were amplified from genomic DNA by means of the immunoSEQ Assay, a bias-controlled multiplex PCR. Turning to the authors' computational methods: Nucleated cell counts per sample were estimated from amplification of reference gene primers within the assay. To quantify the absolute abundance of each unique TCRbeta CDR3 rearrangement, sequence reads were collapsed and filtered. Productive Simpson clonality was computed per sample as the square root of Simpson's diversity index over productive rearrangements. TCRdb holds this immuneACCESS table with in-frame rearrangements only. Some clones are missing; in checked studies, unresolved V genes explain under half, and the rest has no known cause. V and J calls and clone size come straight from that table; D and trimming were deduced from the DNA. This sample gives roughly 250,000 clones in total; about 83% of them show up just once. The top ten constitute roughly 8.7% of the sample.

Whole blood was collected in K2EDTA tubes by collaborating institutions according to the institutions' own protocols. For TCRbeta analysis, collaborators shipped samples as frozen whole blood, isolated PBMCs, or DNA extracted from either of those sample types. V drops 1 base and J drops 1 base, leaving 4 bases in between. Looking up the germline V gene yields CDR1 SNHLY and CDR2 FYNNEI. The CDR3 covers 13 residues, taking in both the cysteine and the phenylalanine. The entry retains the CDR3 DNA only, 39 bases that are in frame from base 1. Sequencing input: peripheral blood. In this chain, TRBV2 is recombined with TRBJ1-1; no D gene call is confident. The TCR was taken from a man aged 40-49 years with active or convalescent COVID-19. The CDR3 amino acid sequence is: CASSEGRNTEAFF. The nucleotide sequence is given as TGTGCCAGCAGTGAAGGTCGGAACACTGAAGCTTTCTTT.